This T cell receptor (beta chain) was recorded in a study of shared clonotypes between healthy human individuals. Some clones are missing from TCRdb's copy, which holds only in-frame ones; the method was immunoSEQ multiplex PCR. The table records about 680,000 clones, less than 80% of them present only once. This clonotype was sampled from a woman between 25 and 40 years old in good health. Specimen: memory CD4+ T cells sorted from blood. The sample's subset: CD45RA-negative fraction.

The CDR3 DNA reads TGTGCCAGCTCCTCAGCCGGACGGGATCAGCCCCAGCATTTT. This sequence encodes CASSSAGRDQPQHF. J is TRBJ1-5 and V is TRBV18; D call uncertain. The germline V gene encodes CDR1 KGHSH and CDR2 LQKENI. V gave up 6 bases and J gave up 5 bases, with 14 bases separating them. This CDR3 has 14 amino acids.